The sample holds one count of the clone carrying this T cell receptor (beta chain). Its antigen remains unidentified. The data were taken from a study of T cell responses to AZD1222 COVID-19 vaccine. Overall study findings and caveats: Recipients of AZD1222 seropositive at baseline numbered only 6 or 7. Reportedly, close to half of spike-specific TCRs are directed against unmutated variant regions. The donor cohort was predominantly white British with a female majority, and clonal diversity may have been underestimated.

TCRdb's table, derived via immunoSEQ multiplex PCR, lists solely in-frame clones and lacks some. The sample has roughly 150,000 clones, around 90% seen once; the top ten hold 1.5% to 2%. CDR1 and CDR2 (germline): MDHEN, SYDVKM. This CDR3 is built from 14 residues. V lost 7 bases to trimming and J lost 1 base, with 13 bases between them. This receptor was identified in an adult who received the AZD1222 COVID-19 vaccine. Sequenced here: peripheral blood, sampled 28 days after the second AZD1222 dose. The gene calls are TRBV28 and TRBJ1-1; D possibly corresponds to TRBD1 (5 bases). Written as DNA, the CDR3 is TGTGCCAGCATTGAAAGGGGCGCGAACACTGAAGCTTTCTTT. It translates to CASIERGANTEAFF.